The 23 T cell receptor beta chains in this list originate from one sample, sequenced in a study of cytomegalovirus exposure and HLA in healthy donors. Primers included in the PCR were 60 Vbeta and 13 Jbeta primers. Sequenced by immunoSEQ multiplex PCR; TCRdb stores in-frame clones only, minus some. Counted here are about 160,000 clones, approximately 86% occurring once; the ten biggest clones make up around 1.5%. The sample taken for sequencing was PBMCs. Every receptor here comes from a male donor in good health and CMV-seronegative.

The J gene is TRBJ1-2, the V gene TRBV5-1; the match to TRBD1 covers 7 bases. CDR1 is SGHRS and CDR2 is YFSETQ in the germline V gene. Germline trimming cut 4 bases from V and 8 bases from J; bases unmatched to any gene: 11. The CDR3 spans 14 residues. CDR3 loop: CASSPGQRIGGYTF. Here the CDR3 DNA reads TGCGCCAGCAGCCCGGGACAGAGGATAGGCGGCTACACCTTC. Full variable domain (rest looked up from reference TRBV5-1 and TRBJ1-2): KAGVTQTPRYLIKTRGQQVTLSCSPISGHRSVSWYQQTPGQGLQFLFEYFSETQRNKGNFPGRFSGRQFSNSRSEMNVSTLELGDSALYLCASSPGQRIGGYTFGSGTRLTVV.

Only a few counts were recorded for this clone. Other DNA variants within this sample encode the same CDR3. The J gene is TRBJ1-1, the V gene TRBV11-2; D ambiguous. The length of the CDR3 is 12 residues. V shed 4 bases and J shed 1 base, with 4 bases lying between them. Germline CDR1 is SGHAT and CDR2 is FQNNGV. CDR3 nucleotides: TGTGCCAGCAGCTACGGGAACACTGAAGCTTTCTTT. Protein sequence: CASSYGNTEAFF.

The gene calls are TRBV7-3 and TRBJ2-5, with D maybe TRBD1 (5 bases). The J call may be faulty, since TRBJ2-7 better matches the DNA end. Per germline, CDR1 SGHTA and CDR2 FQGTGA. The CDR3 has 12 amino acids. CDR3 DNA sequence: TGTGCCAGCAGCCATGACAGCCTCGAGCAGTACTTC. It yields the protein CASSHDSLEQYF.

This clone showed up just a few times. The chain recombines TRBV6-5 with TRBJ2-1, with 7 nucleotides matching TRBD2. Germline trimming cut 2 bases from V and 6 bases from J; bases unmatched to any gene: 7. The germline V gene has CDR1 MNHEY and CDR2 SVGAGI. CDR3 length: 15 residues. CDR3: CASSYSTSAANEQFF. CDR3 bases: TGTGCCAGCAGTTACAGTACTAGCGCAGCCAATGAGCAGTTCTTC.

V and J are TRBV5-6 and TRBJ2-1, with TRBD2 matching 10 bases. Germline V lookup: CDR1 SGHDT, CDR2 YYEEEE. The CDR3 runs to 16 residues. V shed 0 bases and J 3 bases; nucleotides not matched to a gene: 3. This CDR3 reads CASSLGLAGYYNEQFF. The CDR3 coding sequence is TGTGCCAGCAGCTTGGGACTAGCGGGCTACTACAATGAGCAGTTCTTC. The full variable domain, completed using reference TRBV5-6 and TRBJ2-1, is DAGVTQSPTHLIKTRGQQVTLRCSPKSGHDTVSWYQQALGQGPQFIFQYYEEEERQRGNFPDRFSGHQFPNYSSELNVNALLLGDSALYLCASSLGLAGYYNEQFFGPGTRLTVL.

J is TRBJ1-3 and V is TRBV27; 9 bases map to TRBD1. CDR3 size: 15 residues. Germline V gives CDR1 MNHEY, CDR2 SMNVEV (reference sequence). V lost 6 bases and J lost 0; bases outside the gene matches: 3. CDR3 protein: CASRGQGLSGNTIYF. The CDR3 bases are TGTGCCAGCAGGGGACAGGGACTCTCTGGAAACACCATATATTTT.

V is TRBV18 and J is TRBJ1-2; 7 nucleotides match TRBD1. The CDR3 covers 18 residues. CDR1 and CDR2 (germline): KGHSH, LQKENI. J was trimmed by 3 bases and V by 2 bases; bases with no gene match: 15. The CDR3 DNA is TGTGCCAGCTCACCATATAAGGGGGCGACGAGCATTCACTATGGCTACACCTTC. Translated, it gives CASSPYKGATSIHYGYTF. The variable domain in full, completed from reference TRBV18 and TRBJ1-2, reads NAGVMQNPRHLVRRRGQEARLRCSPMKGHSHVYWYRQLPEEGLKFMVYLQKENIIDESGMPKERFSAEFPKEGPSILRIQQVVRGDSAAYFCASSPYKGATSIHYGYTFGSGTRLTVV.

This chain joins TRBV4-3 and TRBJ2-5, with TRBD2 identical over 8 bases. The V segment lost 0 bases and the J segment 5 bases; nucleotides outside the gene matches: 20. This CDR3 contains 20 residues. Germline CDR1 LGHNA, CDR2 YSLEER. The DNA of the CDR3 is TGCGCCAGCAGCCAAGATGTCATAGCGGGACCACGGGGCGGATCCGAGACCCAGTACTTC. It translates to CASSQDVIAGPRGGSETQYF.

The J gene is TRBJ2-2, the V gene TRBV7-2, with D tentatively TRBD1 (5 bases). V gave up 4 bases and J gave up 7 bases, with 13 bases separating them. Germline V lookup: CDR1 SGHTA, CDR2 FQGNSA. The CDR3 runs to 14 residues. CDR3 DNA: TGTGCCAGCAGCTCCCTCAGGGTTGGCGGGGAGCTGTTTTTT. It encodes CASSSLRVGGELFF.

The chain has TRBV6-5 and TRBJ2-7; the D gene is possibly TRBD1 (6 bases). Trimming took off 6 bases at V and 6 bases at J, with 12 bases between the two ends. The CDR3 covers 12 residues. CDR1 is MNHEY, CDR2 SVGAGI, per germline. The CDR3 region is CASSRTVGEQYF. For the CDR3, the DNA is TGTGCCAGCAGCCGGACAGTTGGCGAGCAGTACTTC.

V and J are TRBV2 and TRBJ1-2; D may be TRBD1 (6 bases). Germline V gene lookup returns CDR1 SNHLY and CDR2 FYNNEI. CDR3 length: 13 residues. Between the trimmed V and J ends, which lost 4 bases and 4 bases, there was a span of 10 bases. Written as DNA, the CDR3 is TGTGCCAGCAGTGGGGACACGCGCTATGGCTACACCTTC. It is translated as CASSGDTRYGYTF. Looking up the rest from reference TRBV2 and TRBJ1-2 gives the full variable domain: EPEVTQTPSHQVTQMGQEVILRCVPISNHLYFYWYRQILGQKVEFLVSFYNNEISEKSEIFDDQFSVERPDGSNFTLKIRSTKLEDSAMYFCASSGDTRYGYTFGSGTRLTVV.

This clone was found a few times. The CDR3 protein is CASSDSGTSDTGELFF. The DNA for the CDR3 is TGTGCCAGCAGTGACTCGGGGACTAGCGACACCGGGGAGCTGTTTTTT. The rearrangement links TRBV6-4 to TRBJ2-2, with 10 nucleotides matching TRBD2. CDR3 size: 16 residues. Germline V lookup: CDR1 MRHNA, CDR2 SNTAGT. V was clipped by 0 bases and J by 3 bases; unmatched bases: 1.

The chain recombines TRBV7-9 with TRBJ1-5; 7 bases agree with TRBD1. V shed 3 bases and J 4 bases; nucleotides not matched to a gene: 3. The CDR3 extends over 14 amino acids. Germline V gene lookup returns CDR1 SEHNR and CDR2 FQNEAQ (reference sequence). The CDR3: CASSFSGQNQPQHF. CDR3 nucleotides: TGTGCCAGCAGCTTTTCGGGACAGAATCAGCCCCAGCATTTT.

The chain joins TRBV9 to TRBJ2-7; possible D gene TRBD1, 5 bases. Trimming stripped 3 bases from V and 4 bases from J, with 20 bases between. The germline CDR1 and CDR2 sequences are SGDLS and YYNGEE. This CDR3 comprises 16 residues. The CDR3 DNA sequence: TGTGCCAGCAGCGGGGGCCCAAAGGGTGGGTTTTACGAGCAGTACTTC. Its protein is CASSGGPKGGFYEQYF.

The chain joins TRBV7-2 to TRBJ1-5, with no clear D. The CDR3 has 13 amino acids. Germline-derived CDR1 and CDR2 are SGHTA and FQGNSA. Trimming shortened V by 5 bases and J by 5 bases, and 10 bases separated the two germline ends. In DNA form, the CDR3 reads TGTGCCAGCAGCCCGACCGGAGATCAGCCCCAGCATTTT. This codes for CASSPTGDQPQHF.

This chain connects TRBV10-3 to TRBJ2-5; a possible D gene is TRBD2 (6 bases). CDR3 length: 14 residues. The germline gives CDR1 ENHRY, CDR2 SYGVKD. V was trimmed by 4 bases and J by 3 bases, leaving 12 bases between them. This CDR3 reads CAISGGTGEETQYF. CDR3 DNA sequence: TGTGCCATCAGTGGGGGGACTGGAGAAGAGACCCAGTACTTC.

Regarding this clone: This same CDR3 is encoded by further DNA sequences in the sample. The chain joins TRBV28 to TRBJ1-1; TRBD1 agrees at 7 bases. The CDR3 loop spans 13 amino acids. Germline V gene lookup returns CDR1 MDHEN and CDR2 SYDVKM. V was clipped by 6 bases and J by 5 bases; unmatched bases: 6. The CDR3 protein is CASRKTGNTEAFF. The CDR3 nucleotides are TGTGCCAGCAGAAAGACAGGGAATACTGAAGCTTTCTTT.

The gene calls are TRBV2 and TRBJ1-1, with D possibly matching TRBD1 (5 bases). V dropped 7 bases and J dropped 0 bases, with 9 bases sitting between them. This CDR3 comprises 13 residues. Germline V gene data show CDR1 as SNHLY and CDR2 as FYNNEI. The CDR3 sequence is CASKPDMNTEAFF. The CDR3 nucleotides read TGTGCCAGCAAACCGGACATGAACACTGAAGCTTTCTTT.

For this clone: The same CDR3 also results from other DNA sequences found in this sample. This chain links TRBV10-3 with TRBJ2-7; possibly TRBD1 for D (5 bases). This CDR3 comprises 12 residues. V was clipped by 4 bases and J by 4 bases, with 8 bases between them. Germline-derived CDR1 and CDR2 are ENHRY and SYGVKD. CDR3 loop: CAISGQGYEQYF. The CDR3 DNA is TGTGCCATCAGTGGCCAGGGTTACGAGCAGTACTTC.

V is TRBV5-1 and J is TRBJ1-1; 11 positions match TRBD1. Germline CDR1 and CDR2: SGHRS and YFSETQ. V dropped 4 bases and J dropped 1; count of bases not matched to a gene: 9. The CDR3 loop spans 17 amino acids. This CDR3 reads CASSPWTGGMWNTEAFF. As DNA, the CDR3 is TGCGCCAGCAGCCCCTGGACAGGGGGCATGTGGAACACTGAAGCTTTCTTT.

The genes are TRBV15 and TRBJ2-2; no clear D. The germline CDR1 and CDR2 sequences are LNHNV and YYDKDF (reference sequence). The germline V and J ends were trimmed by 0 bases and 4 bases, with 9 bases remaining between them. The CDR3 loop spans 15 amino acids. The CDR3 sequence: CATSRDSGGTGELFF. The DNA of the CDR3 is TGTGCCACCAGCAGAGATTCGGGTGGCACCGGGGAGCTGTTTTTT. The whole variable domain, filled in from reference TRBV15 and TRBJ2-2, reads DAMVIQNPRYQVTQFGKPVTLSCSQTLNHNVMYWYQQKSSQAPKLLFHYYDKDFNNEADTPDNFQSRRPNTSFCFLDIRSPGLGDTAMYLCATSRDSGGTGELFFGEGSRLTVL.

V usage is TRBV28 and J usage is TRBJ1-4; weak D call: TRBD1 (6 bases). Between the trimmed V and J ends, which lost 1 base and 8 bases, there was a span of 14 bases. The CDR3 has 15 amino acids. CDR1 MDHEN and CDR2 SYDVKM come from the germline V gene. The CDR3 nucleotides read TGTGCCAGCAGTTTATCTCGAGGGGGTTCGGAAAAACTGTTTTTT. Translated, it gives CASSLSRGGSEKLFF.

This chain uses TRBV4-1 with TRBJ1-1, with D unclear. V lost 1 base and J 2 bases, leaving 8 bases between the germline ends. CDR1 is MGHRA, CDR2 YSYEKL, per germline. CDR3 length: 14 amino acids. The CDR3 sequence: CASSQAIRNTEAFF. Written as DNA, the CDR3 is TGCGCCAGCAGCCAAGCAATCAGAAACACTGAAGCTTTCTTT.